This T cell receptor beta chain was found in a study of blood T cell repertoires in COVID-19. Study in general: PBMCs, B-cell-depleted T cells, or T cells were the source of the cDNA or gDNA that made up the material.

V was pared by 1 base and J by 6 bases, with 13 bases between. The germline gives CDR1 LGHNA, CDR2 YSLEER. There are 15 residues in the CDR3. The authors' processing: Estimation of nucleated cell counts was performed using reference gene primer amplification. Sequencing was performed with immunoSEQ multiplex PCR; in TCRdb, only in-frame clones are kept and a portion is missing. The DNA gave D and trimming, while V, J and clone size come from that table. The data hold approximately 89,000 clones, with 90% to 95% observed a single time. This TCR was recovered from a human donor with active COVID-19. The donor label of this sample is uncertain. V is TRBV4-3 and J is TRBJ2-1; no firm D call. The sequencing input was peripheral blood. DNA of the CDR3: TGCGCCAGCAGCCAAGTCCGCTCCTCGGGCAATGAGCAGTTCTTC. It translates to CASSQVRSSGNEQFF.